This record covers a single T cell receptor (beta chain). In the original analysis: Using reference gene primer amplification, nucleated cell counts were estimated. Here immunoSEQ multiplex PCR was the method, and the copy in TCRdb shows in-frame clones only, minus some. V, J and clone size reflect that table, while D and trimming were determined from the DNA. The sample lists 50,000 to 65,000 clones, approximately 81% occurring once. The CDR3 is made up of 16 amino acids. The J segment lost 3 bases and the V segment lost 7 bases, leaving 11 bases of the junction unmatched. Per the germline V gene, CDR1 is MNHEY and CDR2 is SMNVEV (reference sequence). The data derive from a study of blood T cell repertoires in COVID-19. Study context: Acute and convalescent COVID-19 specimens originated in the United States, Italy and Spain. Sources were T cells, B-cell-depleted T cells, or PBMCs; the material itself was cDNA or gDNA.

This clonotype was sampled from a man in his forties with active COVID-19. The source material was peripheral blood. The J gene is TRBJ2-4, the V gene TRBV27, with TRBD2 identical over 8 bases. CDR3 loop: CASTSLGREDKNIQYF. The CDR3 DNA follows: TGTGCCAGCACCTCGTTGGGGCGGGAGGACAAAAACATTCAGTACTTC.